This T cell receptor (beta chain) was sequenced in a study of T cell responses to AZD1222 COVID-19 vaccine. General study findings and limits: Within unmutated variant regions lay the reported targets of nearly half of spike-specific TCRs. Seropositive AZD1222 recipients at baseline numbered only 5 or 6. Repertoire sampling happened only post peak T cell response.

Repertoires were generated with immunoSEQ multiplex PCR, while TCRdb's copy carries only in-frame clones and drops some. The sample holds some 100,000 clones, about 86% seen once. Comment on this clone: The antigen remains undetermined.

Second doses were pooled across both intervals (about 4 or about 12 weeks). This receptor was identified in an adult who received the AZD1222 COVID-19 vaccine. The sequences come from peripheral blood, collected 28 days after the second AZD1222 dose.

CDR3 sequence reads: CATARDRGNDEQYF. The CDR3 DNA reads TGCGCCACCGCCCGGGACAGGGGAAACGACGAGCAGTACTTC. The V gene is TRBV5-1, the J gene TRBJ2-7, with 10 bases matching TRBD1. Germline CDR1 and CDR2: SGHRS and YFSETQ. V lost 9 bases and J lost 5; bases outside the gene matches: 11. The CDR3 loop spans 14 amino acids.